The 23 T cell receptor beta chains listed next were all sequenced from one sample in a study of blood T cell repertoires in COVID-19. The data were produced by immunoSEQ multiplex PCR, yet TCRdb's version contains in-frame clones alone and is incomplete. The sample lists 140,000 to 150,000 clones; 88% were seen once. The specimen was peripheral blood. Source of these receptors: a man between 65 and 85 years old with acute or convalescent COVID-19.

J is TRBJ1-2 and V is TRBV6-2 or TRBV6-3, with D maybe TRBD1 (6 bases). This CDR3 comprises 14 residues. Per germline, CDR1 MNHEY and CDR2 SVGEGT. The V gene lost 2 bases and the J gene lost 4 bases, with 11 bases spanning the gap. CDR3 in amino acids: CASSYIQGVYGYTF. The CDR3 DNA is TGTGCCAGCAGTTACATACAGGGAGTCTATGGCTACACCTTC.

This rearrangement joins TRBV19 to TRBJ1-2; 7 nucleotides match TRBD1. Trimming cost V 3 bases and J 2 bases; bases outside gene matches: 3. CDR3 length equals 14 residues. Per germline, CDR1 LNHDA and CDR2 SQIVND (reference sequence). The CDR3, as DNA: TGTGCCAGTAGTATGTCAGGGGGGAACTATGGCTACACCTTC. Its protein product is CASSMSGGNYGYTF. Supplemented by reference TRBV19 and TRBJ1-2, the full variable domain reads DGGITQSPKYLFRKEGQNVTLSCEQNLNHDAMYWYRQDPGQGLRLIYYSQIVNDFQKGDIAEGYSVSREKKESFPLTVTSAQKNPTAFYLCASSMSGGNYGYTFGSGTRLTVV.

The V and J genes are TRBV2 and TRBJ1-4, with 8 bases lining up with TRBD1. CDR1 and CDR2 (germline): SNHLY, FYNNEI. The junction had 6 bases not matched to a gene; V was cut back by 5 bases and J by 7 bases. The CDR3 extends over 14 amino acids. The DNA of the CDR3 is TGTGCCAGCAGTTTGACAGGGGCGCGTGAAAAACTGTTTTTT. Its translation: CASSLTGAREKLFF. Based on the CDR3 plus reference TRBV2 and TRBJ1-4, the full variable domain is EPEVTQTPSHQVTQMGQEVILRCVPISNHLYFYWYRQILGQKVEFLVSFYNNEISEKSEIFDDQFSVERPDGSNFTLKIRSTKLEDSAMYFCASSLTGAREKLFFGSGTQLSVL.

The chain is built from TRBV29-1 and TRBJ2-1; 12 bases match TRBD2. The CDR3 loop spans 15 amino acids. The J segment lost 7 bases and the V segment lost 2 bases, leaving 6 bases of the junction unmatched. CDR1 and CDR2 from the germline V gene are SQVTM and ANQGSEA. CDR3 nucleotide sequence: TGCAGCGTTGAACCTCGTACTAGCGGGAGGAATGAGCAGTTCTTC. Amino acid sequence: CSVEPRTSGRNEQFF.

This chain links TRBV10-2 with TRBJ2-7; TRBD1 might be the D (6 bases). Germline V gives CDR1 WSHSY, CDR2 SAAADI. CDR3 size: 13 residues. V was pared by 6 bases and J by 1 base, with 10 bases between. The chain's CDR3 is CASRPGQSYEQYF. CDR3 DNA: TGCGCCAGCAGACCTGGACAGTCCTACGAGCAGTACTTC.

J is TRBJ2-7 and V is TRBV25-1, with D hard to call. The V end was cut by 5 bases, the J end by 1 base, with 6 bases between. Germline lookup yields CDR1 MGHDK and CDR2 SYGVNS. The CDR3 is made up of 12 amino acids. The CDR3 loop reads CASSQDSYEQYF. The CDR3 DNA follows: TGTGCCAGCAGTCAGGATTCCTACGAGCAGTACTTC.

J is TRBJ2-5 and V is TRBV21-1; the D call TRBD2 from the table was never checked on the DNA. TRBV21-1 represents a pseudogene. There are 13 residues in the CDR3. The CDR3 DNA follows: TGTGCCAGCAGCAAAGCGAAAGCGGGCACTGAGTACTTC. This codes for CASSKAKAGTEYF.

The genes are TRBV19 and TRBJ2-2; the D gene is possibly TRBD1 (6 bases). Looked up from germline, CDR1 is LNHDA and CDR2 is SQIVND (reference sequence). V lost 3 bases and J lost 1, with 9 bases in between. The CDR3 totals 15 residues. The CDR3 loop is CASSIMGQNTGELFF. The CDR3 nucleotides read TGTGCCAGTAGTATCATGGGACAGAACACCGGGGAGCTGTTTTTT. The whole variable domain, filled in from reference TRBV19 and TRBJ2-2, reads DGGITQSPKYLFRKEGQNVTLSCEQNLNHDAMYWYRQDPGQGLRLIYYSQIVNDFQKGDIAEGYSVSREKKESFPLTVTSAQKNPTAFYLCASSIMGQNTGELFFGEGSRLTVL.

This rearrangement joins TRBV18 to TRBJ2-7; D possibly corresponds to TRBD2 (7 bases). CDR3 length: 13 amino acids. The germline V gene has CDR1 KGHSH and CDR2 LQKENI. V was cut by 4 bases and J by 2 bases, with 9 bases left in between. The CDR3 here is CASSRGGAYEQYF. The CDR3 coding sequence is TGTGCCAGCTCACGAGGGGGGGCCTACGAGCAGTACTTC.

V and J are TRBV5-4 and TRBJ1-2; 7 nucleotides align to TRBD1. Unmatched junction bases numbered 2, after V lost 2 bases and J lost 1 base. The CDR3 consists of 14 residues. The germline V gene has CDR1 SGHNT and CDR2 YYREEE (reference sequence). CDR3 bases: TGTGCCAGCAGCTTACAGGGGAGTAACTATGGCTACACCTTC. Amino acids: CASSLQGSNYGYTF.

The rearrangement links TRBV7-8 to TRBJ2-5; D ambiguous. There are 16 residues in the CDR3. Trimming pared 5 bases from V and 4 bases from J, leaving 20 bases between. Germline CDR1 and CDR2: SGHVS and FQNEAQ. The chain's CDR3 is CASSRDRVLRRETQYF. In nucleotides, the CDR3 is TGTGCCAGCAGCCGCGACCGGGTCCTACGGCGAGAGACCCAGTACTTC.

The DNA for the CDR3 is TGTGCCAGCAGCCCCCGGGGGGGCTGGGATACGCAGTATTTT. This codes for CASSPRGGWDTQYF. The chain carries TRBV5-8 and TRBJ2-3; 8 positions match TRBD2. The CDR3 extends over 14 amino acids. The V and J ends lost 4 bases and 6 bases, in that order; junction bases with no gene match: 7. Germline CDR1 reads SGHTS; CDR2 reads YDEGEE.

The chain joins TRBV18 to TRBJ1-2; D is unclear. V was clipped by 3 bases and J by 7 bases, with 18 bases between them. Germline CDR1 KGHSH, CDR2 LQKENI. The CDR3 has 15 residues. The CDR3 region is CASSPPSHRDGGYTF. In DNA, the CDR3 is TGTGCCAGCTCACCCCCATCGCACCGGGATGGTGGCTACACCTTC.

The J gene is TRBJ2-3, the V gene TRBV9; the match to TRBD2 covers 7 bases. V dropped 0 bases and J dropped 2; count of bases not matched to a gene: 6. Germline CDR1 SGDLS, CDR2 YYNGEE. The CDR3 loop spans 16 amino acids. CDR3 sequence reads: CASSVDLAGVTDTQYF. CDR3 nucleotides: TGTGCCAGCAGCGTAGACTTGGCGGGAGTCACAGATACGCAGTATTTT. Supplemented by reference TRBV9 and TRBJ2-3, the full variable domain reads DSGVTQTPKHLITATGQRVTLRCSPRSGDLSVYWYQQSLDQGLQFLIQYYNGEERAKGNILERFSAQQFPDLHSELNLSSLELGDSALYFCASSVDLAGVTDTQYFGPGTRLTVL.

V is TRBV19 and J is TRBJ2-5, with TRBD1 identical over 9 bases. The ends lost 5 bases at V and 4 bases at J; junction bases unmatched: 5. The CDR3 spans 14 residues. Germline V gene sequence: CDR1 LNHDA, CDR2 SQIVND (reference sequence). CDR3 coding DNA: TGTGCCAGTAGTGCGACAGGGGGTTCAGAGACCCAGTACTTC. Its protein is CASSATGGSETQYF.

The CDR3 is CASSLTGPPQGIQYF. CDR3 DNA: TGTGCCAGCAGTCTAACAGGTCCCCCCCAAGGCATTCAGTACTTC. V usage is TRBV14 and J usage is TRBJ2-4, with a weak D call TRBD1 (5 bases). Germline values: CDR1 SGHDN, CDR2 FVKESK. The CDR3 loop spans 15 amino acids. Deletions cut 6 bases from V and 9 bases from J, with 21 bases between.

This sequence joins TRBV11-2 and TRBJ2-5; 7 bases agree with TRBD1. The length of the CDR3 is 14 residues. The germline CDR1 and CDR2 sequences are SGHAT and FQNNGV. V lost 6 bases and J lost 3; bases outside the gene matches: 7. The CDR3 bases are TGTGCCAGCAGTCTAGAGGGGGCAAAAGAGACCCAGTACTTC. Its protein is CASSLEGAKETQYF.

The chain employs TRBV5-1 and TRBJ2-1, with 7 bases identical to TRBD2. Germline-derived CDR1 and CDR2 are SGHRS and YFSETQ. V gave up 1 base and J gave up 0 bases; unmatched junction bases: 10. The CDR3 is made up of 18 amino acids. The CDR3 coding sequence is TGCGCCAGCAGCTTGACCCCCATGGGGGGGTTCTCCTACAATGAGCAGTTCTTC. Translated, it gives CASSLTPMGGFSYNEQFF.

The gene calls are TRBV5-6 and TRBJ2-5; TRBD1 matches 10 bases. V lost 0 bases to trimming and J lost 5 bases; unmatched junction nucleotides: 4. This CDR3 region has 15 residues. The germline V gene encodes CDR1 SGHDT and CDR2 YYEEEE. CDR3 sequence reads: CASSLAGTGAETQYF. DNA of the CDR3: TGTGCCAGCAGCTTGGCCGGGACAGGGGCCGAGACCCAGTACTTC.

This chain connects TRBV5-4 to TRBJ2-3, with D possibly TRBD1 on 6 matching bases. Trimming cost V 4 bases and J 2 bases, with 20 bases left between them. The CDR3 extends over 17 amino acids. Germline-derived CDR1 and CDR2 are SGHNT and YYREEE (reference sequence). CDR3 nucleotides: TGTGCCAGCAGCCGCCGCGTAGGTACAGGGTCCACAGATACGCAGTATTTT. Translating gives CASSRRVGTGSTDTQYF.

The chain links TRBV28 to TRBJ2-5; 10 positions agree with TRBD2. The CDR3 totals 16 residues. From germline, CDR1 is MDHEN and CDR2 SYDVKM. Unmatched junction bases numbered 10, after V lost 4 bases and J lost 5 bases. The CDR3: CASSSRLAGFVETQYF. The DNA for the CDR3 is TGTGCCAGCAGTTCGCGACTAGCGGGCTTTGTGGAGACCCAGTACTTC.

The chain carries TRBV28 and TRBJ2-5, with D tentatively TRBD2 (6 bases). The V end was cut by 6 bases, the J end by 1 base, with 9 bases between. There are 13 residues in the CDR3. Germline loops: CDR1 MDHEN, CDR2 SYDVKM. CDR3 region: CASRTGGQETQYF. The CDR3 DNA sequence: TGTGCCAGCAGAACCGGGGGCCAAGAGACCCAGTACTTC.

The chain couples TRBV19 to TRBJ1-1, with D perhaps TRBD1 (5 bases). CDR3 length: 14 amino acids. Trimming took 6 bases from V and 1 from J, leaving 12 bases between them. Germline CDR1 reads LNHDA; CDR2 reads SQIVND (reference sequence). CDR3 sequence reads: CASSPDRSNTEAFF. The CDR3 nucleotides are TGTGCCAGTAGCCCCGACAGATCGAACACTGAAGCTTTCTTT. The variable domain in full, with the rest retrieved from reference TRBV19 and TRBJ1-1, is DGGITQSPKYLFRKEGQNVTLSCEQNLNHDAMYWYRQDPGQGLRLIYYSQIVNDFQKGDIAEGYSVSREKKESFPLTVTSAQKNPTAFYLCASSPDRSNTEAFFGQGTRLTVV.